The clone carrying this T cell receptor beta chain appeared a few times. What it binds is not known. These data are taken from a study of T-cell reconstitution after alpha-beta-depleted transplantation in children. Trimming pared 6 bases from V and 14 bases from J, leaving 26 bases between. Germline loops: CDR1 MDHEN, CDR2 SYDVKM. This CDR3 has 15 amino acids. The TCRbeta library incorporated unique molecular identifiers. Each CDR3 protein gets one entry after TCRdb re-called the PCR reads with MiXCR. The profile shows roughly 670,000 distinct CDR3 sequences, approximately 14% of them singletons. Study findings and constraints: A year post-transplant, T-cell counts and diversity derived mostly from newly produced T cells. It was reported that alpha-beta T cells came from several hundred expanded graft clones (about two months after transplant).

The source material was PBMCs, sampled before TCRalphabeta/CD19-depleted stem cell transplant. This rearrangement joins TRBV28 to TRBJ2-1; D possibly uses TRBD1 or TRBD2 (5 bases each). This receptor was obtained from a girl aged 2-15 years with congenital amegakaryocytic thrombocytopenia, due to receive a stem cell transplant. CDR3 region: CASRGLGVSGLKKFF. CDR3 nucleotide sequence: TGTGCCAGCAGGGGGTTGGGGGTGAGCGGATTGAAGAAGTTCTTC.